Each of the 29 T cell receptor beta chains below was sequenced from the same sample in a study of Ad26.COV2.S vaccination and SARS-CoV-2 variants. Treatment in this sample: 15 to 20 received Ad26.COV2.S at low or high dose, single or two shots; several received placebo; per-sample allocation not given. Samples came from day 63 after the first vaccine or placebo injection. This table comes from immunoSEQ multiplex PCR, and its TCRdb copy is limited to in-frame clones, with some not included. Of 350,000 to 500,000 clones listed, 89% are singletons. The sequencing here drew on peripheral blood, taken in a trial of Ad26.COV2.S vaccine versus placebo. The receptors here all came from a person between 18 and 59 years old who received the Ad26.COV2.S COVID-19 vaccine or a placebo.

The chain couples TRBV4-1 to TRBJ2-7; D remains ambiguous. The germline V gene has CDR1 MGHRA and CDR2 YSYEKL. This CDR3 has 14 residues. Trimming took 1 base from V and 4 from J, leaving 11 bases between them. CDR3 sequence: CASSQVAGSYEQYV. The DNA of the CDR3 is TGCGCCAGCAGCCAAGTCGCTGGGTCGTACGAGCAGTACGTC.

J is TRBJ1-1 and V is TRBV7-9, with D hard to call. Trimming cost V 2 bases and J 3 bases, with 13 bases left between them. The CDR3 loop spans 15 amino acids. In germline, CDR1 is SEHNR, CDR2 FQNEAQ (reference sequence). CDR3 DNA sequence: TGTGCCAGCAGCTTATCCAACCGACGGGACACTGAAGCTTTCTTT. Translated, it gives CASSLSNRRDTEAFF.

The gene calls are TRBV5-1 and TRBJ2-6, with D tentatively TRBD2 (5 bases). The CDR3 sequence is 16 residues long. Germline CDR1 is SGHRS and CDR2 is YFSETQ. The V gene lost 0 bases and the J gene lost 1 base, with 8 bases spanning the gap. This CDR3 is CASSLVSGSGANVLTF. DNA for the CDR3: TGCGCCAGCAGCTTGGTCTCGGGGTCTGGGGCCAACGTCCTGACTTTC.

The chain is built from TRBV6-6 and TRBJ2-3; TRBD1 might be the D (6 bases). Germline V gene data show CDR1 as MNHNY and CDR2 as SVGAGI (reference sequence). CDR3 length: 15 residues. Trimming pared 1 base from V and 2 bases from J, leaving 10 bases between. As DNA, the CDR3 is TGTGCCAGCAGTTACTGGCAGGGGCACACAGATACGCAGTATTTT. Protein product: CASSYWQGHTDTQYF.

This chain links TRBV5-1 with TRBJ2-6; TRBD2 matches at 9 bases. J lost 4 bases, V lost 3 bases, and 8 bases had no gene match. CDR3 length: 17 residues. Germline-derived CDR1 and CDR2 are SGHRS and YFSETQ. The DNA of the CDR3 is TGCGCCAGCAGCTACGTAGCGGGAGTGTCGGGGGCCAACGTCCTGACTTTC. As protein: CASSYVAGVSGANVLTF.

This rearrangement joins TRBV6-2 or TRBV6-3 to TRBJ1-5; D unclear. V was cut by 0 bases and J by 0 bases, with 6 bases left in between. Germline assignment: CDR1 MNHEY and CDR2 SVGEGT. This CDR3 is built from 15 residues. CDR3 amino acids: CASSYSPYSNQPQHF. For the CDR3, the DNA is TGTGCCAGCAGTTACTCACCGTATAGCAATCAGCCCCAGCATTTT.

The rearrangement uses TRBV9 and TRBJ2-1; 8 nucleotides agree with TRBD2. With V trimmed by 1 base and J by 1 base, 4 bases remained unmatched. CDR3 length: 16 amino acids. Germline V gene data show CDR1 as SGDLS and CDR2 as YYNGEE. The CDR3 nucleotides read TGTGCCAGCAGCGTACTTCCGGGAGGGTCCTACAATGAGCAGTTCTTC. Its translation is CASSVLPGGSYNEQFF. Drawing the rest from reference TRBV9 and TRBJ2-1, the complete variable domain is DSGVTQTPKHLITATGQRVTLRCSPRSGDLSVYWYQQSLDQGLQFLIQYYNGEERAKGNILERFSAQQFPDLHSELNLSSLELGDSALYFCASSVLPGGSYNEQFFGPGTRLTVL.

This clone showed up just a few times. The chain employs TRBV29-1 and TRBJ2-5, with D unclear. This CDR3 contains 12 residues. The germline V gene encodes CDR1 SQVTM and CDR2 ANQGSEA. V was cut by 7 bases and J by 0 bases, with 9 bases left in between. The CDR3 bases are TGCAGCGCCACTTTGTACCAAGAGACCCAGTACTTC. Amino acid sequence: CSATLYQETQYF.

The rearrangement joins TRBV3-1 (or the pseudogene TRBV3-2) to TRBJ1-4, with D unclear. This CDR3 has 13 amino acids. Between the trimmed V and J ends, which lost 5 bases and 8 bases, there was a span of 12 bases. Germline lookup yields CDR1 LGHDT and CDR2 YNNKEL (reference sequence). DNA for the CDR3: TGTGCCAGCAGCAGAAACGGTGGAGAAAAACTGTTTTTT. Encoded protein: CASSRNGGEKLFF.

V is TRBV4-3 and J is TRBJ1-1, with 7 positions matching TRBD1. Germline-derived CDR1 and CDR2 are LGHNA and YSLEER. This CDR3 comprises 17 residues. J gave up 2 bases and V 0 bases, and 9 bases lay outside the gene matches. CDR3 DNA: TGCGCCAGCAGCCAAGAGGTGGGACAGCTAAAAAACACTGAAGCTTTCTTT. It yields the protein CASSQEVGQLKNTEAFF.

The gene calls are TRBV2 and TRBJ2-4; D is undetermined. Between the trimmed V and J ends, which lost 7 bases and 1 base, there was a span of 14 bases. The V gene's germline CDR1 is SNHLY and CDR2 FYNNEI. CDR3 length equals 15 residues. CDR3 sequence reads: CASKSPKLAKNIQYF. The DNA for the CDR3 is TGTGCCAGCAAATCCCCAAAACTTGCCAAAAACATTCAGTACTTC.

This chain connects TRBV9 to TRBJ2-7; D is undetermined. The CDR3 contains 15 residues. CDR1 is SGDLS, CDR2 YYNGEE, per germline. V dropped 4 bases and J dropped 4 bases, with 18 bases sitting between them. The CDR3 region has the DNA TGTGCCAGCAGCCCCCGTGCCGAGACGTTTTACGAGCAGTACTTC. Residues: CASSPRAETFYEQYF.

This clone is a singleton in its sample. The chain recombines TRBV9 with TRBJ2-5, with a weak D call TRBD1 (6 bases). Germline lookup yields CDR1 SGDLS and CDR2 YYNGEE. The CDR3 is 15 amino acids. Between the trimmed V and J ends, which lost 3 bases and 5 bases, there was a span of 17 bases. CDR3 amino acids: CASSGYRDGIETQYF. The CDR3 bases are TGTGCCAGCAGCGGGTACAGGGACGGAATCGAGACCCAGTACTTC.

The V gene is TRBV5-8, the J gene TRBJ2-1; D tentatively reads TRBD1 or TRBD2 (5 bases each). This CDR3 comprises 16 residues. Germline CDR1 is SGHTS and CDR2 is YDEGEE. The V end was cut by 10 bases, the J end by 6 bases, with 26 bases between. Here the CDR3 reads CAPGADPRLRGNEQFF. CDR3 DNA: TGTGCCCCCGGGGCGGACCCAAGGCTTCGGGGCAATGAGCAGTTCTTC. Full variable domain (missing parts from reference TRBV5-8 and TRBJ2-1): EAGVTQSPTHLIKTRGQQATLRCSPISGHTSVYWYQQALGLGLQFLLWYDEGEERNRGNFPPRFSGRQFPNYSSELNVNALELEDSALYLCAPGADPRLRGNEQFFGPGTRLTVL.

V and J are TRBV4-2 and TRBJ1-4, with D perhaps matching TRBD1 (6 bases). V was shortened by 0 bases and J by 3 bases, with 14 bases between the two germline ends. Germline values: CDR1 LGHNA, CDR2 YNFKEQ. The CDR3 is made up of 17 amino acids. The CDR3 bases are TGTGCCAGCAGCCAAGATCCTGGGGGGCCAGCTAATGAAAAACTGTTTTTT. This encodes CASSQDPGGPANEKLFF.

V usage is TRBV6-5 and J usage is TRBJ1-3; maybe TRBD1 (5 bases). The CDR3 extends over 15 amino acids. V lost 2 bases, J lost 4 bases, and 12 bases lay in between. Germline V lookup: CDR1 MNHEY, CDR2 SVGAGI. Written as DNA, the CDR3 is TGTGCCAGCAGTTACGGGGCAGGGTTCGGAAACACCATATATTTT. It encodes CASSYGAGFGNTIYF.

The chain carries TRBV6-5 and TRBJ2-4; D is uncertain. Per the germline V gene, CDR1 is MNHEY and CDR2 is SVGAGI. V was trimmed by 8 bases and J by 0 bases, leaving 11 bases between them. The CDR3 consists of 14 residues. CDR3 in amino acids: CASEQTLAKNIQYF. Written as DNA, the CDR3 is TGTGCCAGCGAGCAGACCCTAGCCAAAAACATTCAGTACTTC.

The chain employs TRBV20-1 and TRBJ1-2; D remains unclear. This CDR3 has 11 residues. CDR1 DFQATT and CDR2 SNEGSKA come from the germline V gene (reference sequence). V was shortened by 6 bases and J by 8 bases, with 13 bases between the two germline ends. CDR3 residues: CSAWSSRGYTF. The DNA of the CDR3 is TGCAGTGCGTGGTCAAGTCGGGGCTACACCTTC.

This sequence joins TRBV19 and TRBJ1-1, with D uncertain. This CDR3 is 14 amino acids long. V lost 6 bases and J lost 6, with 17 bases in between. Germline V gene data show CDR1 as LNHDA and CDR2 as SQIVND (reference sequence). CDR3 region: CASSPVEVRPEAFF. The CDR3 nucleotides are TGTGCCAGTAGCCCCGTCGAAGTAAGGCCTGAAGCTTTCTTT.

The chain has TRBV27 and TRBJ2-5; 11 nucleotides line up with TRBD1. Germline CDR1 MNHEY, CDR2 SMNVEV (reference sequence). The J segment lost 5 bases and the V segment lost 6 bases, leaving 8 bases of the junction unmatched. The CDR3 is 15 amino acids. This CDR3 reads CASSRRTGGRETQYF. CDR3 nucleotides: TGTGCCAGCAGCCGGAGGACAGGGGGCCGGGAGACCCAGTACTTC.

The chain combines TRBV20-1 with TRBJ2-7, with 7 bases that match TRBD1. Trimming at V came to 6 bases and at J to 2 bases, leaving 1 base not matched to a gene. The CDR3 extends over 11 amino acids. The germline V gene has CDR1 DFQATT and CDR2 SNEGSKA (reference sequence). CDR3 DNA sequence: TGCAGTGCCGACAGGGCCTACGAGCAGTACTTC. Its protein product is CSADRAYEQYF.

The CDR3 nucleotides read TGTGCCAGCAAATGGTCTCATGAAAAACTGTTTTTT. Residues: CASKWSHEKLFF. The chain links TRBV6-5 to TRBJ1-4, with D unresolved. The CDR3 length is 12 residues. Trimming took off 7 bases at V and 6 bases at J, with 9 bases between the two ends. CDR1 and CDR2 (germline): MNHEY, SVGAGI.

The CDR3 region has the DNA TGTGCCACCAGTGGCCGGATGCAAGAGACCCAGTACTTC. Amino acids: CATSGRMQETQYF. The V gene is TRBV24-1, the J gene TRBJ2-5; D remains ambiguous. The CDR3 has 13 amino acids. V was cut by 5 bases and J by 2 bases, with 8 bases left in between. Looked up from germline, CDR1 is KGHDR and CDR2 is SFDVKD.

The J gene is TRBJ1-2, the V gene TRBV9; D might be TRBD1 (6 bases). This CDR3 region has 18 residues. The V and J ends lost 0 bases and 6 bases respectively, with 24 bases between them. CDR1 SGDLS and CDR2 YYNGEE come from the germline V gene. Here the CDR3 DNA reads TGTGCCAGCAGCGTAGAGCCAACAAACAGGGCAAGGGATGATGGCTACACCTTC. This gives the protein CASSVEPTNRARDDGYTF.

V gene TRBV7-2 combines with J gene TRBJ2-1; TRBD2 agrees at 12 bases. Germline CDR1 and CDR2: SGHTA and FQGNSA. This CDR3 region has 15 residues. The V and J ends lost 5 bases and 7 bases, in that order; junction bases with no gene match: 6. CDR3 bases: TGTGCCAGCAGCCCAAGGACTAGCGGGGTGAATGAGCAGTTCTTC. This sequence encodes CASSPRTSGVNEQFF.

This clone has a single count. The V call is TRBV7-2, the J call TRBJ2-1; D possibly corresponds to TRBD1 (5 bases). Germline CDR1 reads SGHTA; CDR2 reads FQGNSA. This CDR3 region has 15 residues. Trimming left V 5 bases short and J 2 bases short, with 13 bases between. The CDR3, as DNA: TGTGCCAGCAGCCCAGACCCAGGGCCCTACAATGAGCAGTTCTTC. Translating gives CASSPDPGPYNEQFF.

The chain couples TRBV7-2 to TRBJ2-2; no clear D gene. The germline gives CDR1 SGHTA, CDR2 FQGNSA. V lost 3 bases, J lost 6 bases, and 11 bases lay in between. CDR3 size: 14 residues. In nucleotides, the CDR3 is TGTGCCAGCAGCTTGTGGGGTACTGCCGGGGAGCTGTTTTTT. This gives the protein CASSLWGTAGELFF.

CDR3 amino acids: CASSLGPGAGQNSPLHF. The CDR3 DNA is TGTGCCAGCAGTCTAGGCCCGGGGGCAGGGCAAAATTCACCCCTCCACTTT. The J gene is TRBJ1-6, the V gene TRBV11-2, with TRBD1 as a possible D gene (6 bases). The CDR3 covers 17 residues. CDR1 and CDR2 from the germline V gene are SGHAT and FQNNGV. Trimming took off 6 bases at V and 7 bases at J, with 22 bases between the two ends.

V is TRBV18 and J is TRBJ1-3; 7 bases map to TRBD1. The V gene end was trimmed by 1 base and the J gene end by 0 bases; junction bases not matched to a gene: 6. From germline, CDR1 is KGHSH and CDR2 LQKENI. The length of the CDR3 is 17 residues. CDR3 residues: CASSPRQGGVSGNTIYF. For the CDR3, the DNA is TGTGCCAGCTCACCACGACAGGGTGGTGTCTCTGGAAACACCATATATTTT.